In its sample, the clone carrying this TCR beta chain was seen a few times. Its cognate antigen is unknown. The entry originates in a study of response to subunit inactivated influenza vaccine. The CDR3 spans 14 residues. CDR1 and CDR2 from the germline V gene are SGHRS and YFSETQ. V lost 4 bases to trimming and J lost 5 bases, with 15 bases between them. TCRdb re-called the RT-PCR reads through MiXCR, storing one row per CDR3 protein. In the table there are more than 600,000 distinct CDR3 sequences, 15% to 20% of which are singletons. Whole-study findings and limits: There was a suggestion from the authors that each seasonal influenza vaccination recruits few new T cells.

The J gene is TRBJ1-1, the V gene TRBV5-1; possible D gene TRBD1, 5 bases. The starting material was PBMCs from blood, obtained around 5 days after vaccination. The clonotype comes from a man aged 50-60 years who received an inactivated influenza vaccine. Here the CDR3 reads CASSGTSGGTEAFF. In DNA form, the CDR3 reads TGCGCCAGCAGCGGGACTTCGGGGGGAACTGAAGCTTTCTTT.